This T cell receptor beta chain was captured in a study of blood T cell repertoires in COVID-19. Study-level background: Whether acute or convalescent, the COVID-19 samples came from the United States, Italy and Spain. PBMCs, B-cell-depleted T cells, or T cells were the source of the cDNA or gDNA that made up the material.

The germline V gene has CDR1 ENHRY and CDR2 SYGVKD. Trimming pared 6 bases from V and 4 bases from J, leaving 7 bases between. The CDR3 has 13 residues. Only a few counts were recorded for this clone. Original handling: Quantification of nucleated cells was approximated via reference gene primer amplification. Some clones are missing from TCRdb's copy, which holds only in-frame ones; the method was immunoSEQ multiplex PCR. That table gives V, J and clone size, and the DNA gave D and trimming. Of about 400,000 clones listed, around 84% are singletons. This rearrangement joins TRBV10-3 to TRBJ1-6; D call uncertain. Specimen: peripheral blood. This receptor was obtained from a human donor in a cohort sampled during active COVID-19. CDR3 coding DNA: TGTGCCATCAGGCCGGTATATAATTCACCCCTCCACTTT. It translates to CAIRPVYNSPLHF.